These 16 T cell receptor beta chains share one sample of origin, sequenced in a study of T cells after yellow fever vaccination. TCRdb re-derived calls from the 5' RACE reads in MiXCR, one entry per CDR3 protein. The sample has some 340,000 distinct CDR3 sequences; approximately 12% are singletons. This specimen consisted of CD4+ T cells sorted from PBMCs, obtained 45 days after the yellow fever booster vaccination. Every receptor here comes from a man aged 18 to 35 who received the YFV17D yellow fever vaccine.

The sample holds many counts of this clonotype. The rearrangement joins TRBV18 to TRBJ2-7, with a tentative D call TRBD2 (5 bases). Germline V CDR1 and CDR2: KGHSH, LQKENI. V was clipped by 3 bases and J by 6 bases, with 15 bases between them. This CDR3 region has 14 residues. CDR3 protein: CASSPGVTLGEQYF. The CDR3 bases are TGTGCCAGCTCACCCGGGGTGACGCTAGGCGAGCAGTACTTC.

This clonotype was recorded many times. The chain employs TRBV4-2 and TRBJ1-2; D remains unclear. The CDR3 totals 14 residues. Germline CDR1 is LGHNA and CDR2 is YNFKEQ. V lost 6 bases and J lost 8, with 19 bases in between. The CDR3 coding sequence is TGTGCCAGCAGTCGGCCGGGAGCCCCCTCCGGCTACACCTTC. Residues: CASSRPGAPSGYTF.

This chain joins TRBV7-2 and TRBJ2-7, with 7 bases aligning to TRBD1. The CDR3 has 13 amino acids. V was clipped by 2 bases and J by 5 bases; unmatched bases: 3. The germline CDR1 and CDR2 sequences are SGHTA and FQGNSA. CDR3 residues: CASSLYRGDEQYV. Here the CDR3 DNA reads TGTGCCAGCAGCTTATACAGGGGCGACGAGCAGTACGTC.

A few counts support this clonotype. This sequence joins TRBV4-1 and TRBJ2-7; the D gene could be TRBD1 or TRBD2 (6 bases each). CDR1 is MGHRA, CDR2 YSYEKL, per germline. Trimming cost V 3 bases and J 6 bases, with 27 bases left between them. There are 18 residues in the CDR3. The CDR3 DNA reads as TGCGCCAGCAGCCACCAGAGCCGTTTGGGGGGCATCGGTCCCGAGCAGTACTTC. Translating gives CASSHQSRLGGIGPEQYF.

The CDR3 loop is CASSLATATYGYTF. In nucleotides, the CDR3 is TGTGCCAGCAGTTTAGCCACGGCCACATATGGCTACACCTTC. V is TRBV12-3 or TRBV12-4 and J is TRBJ1-2, with unresolved D. The CDR3 consists of 14 residues. V shed 0 bases and J shed 5 bases, with 10 bases lying between them.

CDR3 sequence: CASSLEGTGVSKLFF. The CDR3 coding sequence is TGCGCCAGCAGCTTGGAGGGGACAGGCGTGTCGAAACTGTTTTTT. The V call is TRBV5-1, the J call TRBJ1-4, with TRBD1 matching 8 bases. The germline gives CDR1 SGHRS, CDR2 YFSETQ. This CDR3 has 15 residues. V lost 0 bases and J lost 11; bases outside the gene matches: 9.

The chain has TRBV20-1 and TRBJ1-3; D ambiguous. This CDR3 region has 15 residues. The germline V and J ends were trimmed by 0 bases and 4 bases, with 13 bases remaining between them. Germline-derived CDR1 and CDR2 are DFQATT and SNEGSKA (reference sequence). The CDR3 nucleotides read TGCAGTGCTAGAGATCGCCGGTCGAGCGGAAACACCATATATTTT. Protein sequence: CSARDRRSSGNTIYF.

V gene TRBV14 combines with J gene TRBJ1-4, with D unresolved. CDR3 length equals 9 residues. V lost 11 bases to trimming and J lost 12 bases, with 10 bases between them. CDR1 is SGHDN and CDR2 is FVKESK in the germline V gene. The DNA of the CDR3 is TGTGCCGCTCGGAAAGAACTGTTTTTT. This gives the protein CAARKELFF.

The rearrangement uses TRBV6-6 and TRBJ2-7; D is perhaps TRBD2 (6 bases). CDR1 is MNHNY and CDR2 is SVGAGI in the germline V gene (reference sequence). V was trimmed by 6 bases and J by 2 bases, leaving 8 bases between them. The CDR3 has 12 residues. The CDR3 spells CASRDYTYEQYF. Here the CDR3 DNA reads TGTGCCAGCAGGGACTATACCTACGAGCAGTACTTC.

This chain connects TRBV7-3 to TRBJ2-1; 8 nucleotides agree with TRBD1. The germline V gene has CDR1 SGHTA and CDR2 FQGTGA. The junction had 11 bases not matched to a gene; V was cut back by 2 bases and J by 11 bases. CDR3 length: 15 residues. For the CDR3, the DNA is TGTGCCAGCAGCTTAGAGTCCTCAGGGGGCAAAAAGCAGTTCTTC. Translated, it gives CASSLESSGGKKQFF.

The sample holds a few counts of this clonotype. V usage is TRBV4-2 and J usage is TRBJ2-7; D is undetermined. The CDR3 runs to 15 residues. Germline CDR1 and CDR2: LGHNA and YNFKEQ. Trimming shortened V by 1 base and J by 3 bases, and 13 bases separated the two germline ends. CDR3 in DNA: TGTGCCAGCAGCCAAGCGGCAACGTCTAACTACGAGCAGTACTTC. This gives the protein CASSQAATSNYEQYF.

The chain joins TRBV12-3 or TRBV12-4 to TRBJ2-7; 9 bases map to TRBD1. The end of the DNA fits TRBJ2-1 better, so the J call may be wrong. This CDR3 comprises 13 residues. The CDR3 DNA reads as TGTGCCAGCAGGCGGGGACAGGGCTACGAGCAGTTCTTC. Translation: CASRRGQGYEQFF.

A word on this clonotype: Mismatch with germline at one junction end may stem from a read error. The rearrangement uses TRBV7-2 and TRBJ2-1; tentative D call: TRBD1 (6 bases). Germline lookup yields CDR1 SGHTA and CDR2 FQGNSA. CDR3 length: 15 amino acids. CDR3 DNA sequence: TGTGCCAGCAGTTTAGCCGGACTCAGGGGCAATGAGCAGTTCTTC. Its translation: CASSLAGLRGNEQFF.

This clonotype has a handful of counts. This chain joins TRBV10-3 and TRBJ2-1, with D tentatively TRBD1 or TRBD2 (6 bases each). CDR1 is ENHRY, CDR2 SYGVKD, per germline. The CDR3 length is 14 residues. V was trimmed by 9 bases and J by 3 bases, leaving 15 bases between them. The CDR3: CAIGGGSGYNEQFF. The CDR3 DNA sequence: TGTGCCATAGGGGGAGGTTCGGGCTACAATGAGCAGTTCTTC.

This clonotype was seen more than once but under ten times. The rearrangement links TRBV24-1 to TRBJ2-3; D remains unclear. Trimming pared 6 bases from V and 3 bases from J, leaving 15 bases between. The germline V gene encodes CDR1 KGHDR and CDR2 SFDVKD. The CDR3 totals 15 residues. CDR3 region: CATSSPTRYTDTQYF. CDR3 nucleotides: TGTGCCACCAGTAGTCCGACTCGATATACAGATACGCAGTATTTT.

This clonotype was seen more than once but under ten times. This chain joins TRBV20-1 and TRBJ2-5; TRBD2 aligns across 11 bases. Germline lookup yields CDR1 DFQATT and CDR2 SNEGSKA (reference sequence). V lost 7 bases to trimming and J lost 2 bases; unmatched junction nucleotides: 9. The CDR3 runs to 15 residues. The CDR3 DNA is TGCAGTGAGGGGACTAGCGGAGCCGGTCAAGAGACCCAGTACTTC. It is translated as CSEGTSGAGQETQYF.